This passage covers 15 T cell receptor beta chains from one sample sequenced in a study of cytomegalovirus exposure and HLA in healthy donors. This PCR relied on a set of 60 Vbeta primers and 13 Jbeta primers. Sequencing used immunoSEQ multiplex PCR; TCRdb keeps in-frame clones, though not all of them. This table holds 180,000 or so clones, over 75% found once. The sequenced sample was PBMCs. The receptors stem from a man in his late teens or twenties in good health and CMV-seropositive.

The J gene is TRBJ2-2, the V gene TRBV5-4; tentative D call: TRBD1 (5 bases). Trimming shortened V by 0 bases and J by 6 bases, and 6 bases separated the two germline ends. The V gene's germline CDR1 is SGHNT and CDR2 YYREEE (reference sequence). CDR3 length: 13 residues. The CDR3 bases are TGTGCCAGCAGCTTGGAAGGGGCCGGGGAGCTGTTTTTT. As protein: CASSLEGAGELFF.

The V and J genes are TRBV9 and TRBJ2-3; D is uncertain. CDR3 length: 16 amino acids. Germline lookup yields CDR1 SGDLS and CDR2 YYNGEE. V was shortened by 3 bases and J by 2 bases, with 16 bases between the two germline ends. The CDR3 coding sequence is TGTGCCAGCAGCGAGAGCTTAGCCGATTACACAGATACGCAGTATTTT. Amino acid sequence: CASSESLADYTDTQYF.

The chain employs TRBV6-1 and TRBJ1-4; a weak D match, TRBD1 (5 bases). The CDR3 contains 17 residues. Trimming took off 1 base at V and 0 bases at J, with 12 bases between the two ends. Looked up from germline, CDR1 is MNHNS and CDR2 is SASEGT. The CDR3 bases are TGTGCCAGCAGTGAAGATTACAGGCGTGCAACTAATGAAAAACTGTTTTTT. Translation: CASSEDYRRATNEKLFF.

As DNA, the CDR3 is TGTGCCAGTAGTGTACGACAGGGACTCGAAGCTTTCTTT. It codes for CASSVRQGLEAFF. The rearrangement uses TRBV19 and TRBJ1-1; 7 nucleotides agree with TRBD1. Germline loops: CDR1 LNHDA, CDR2 SQIVND (reference sequence). This CDR3 contains 13 residues. The J segment lost 8 bases and the V segment lost 5 bases, leaving 8 bases of the junction unmatched.

V and J are TRBV5-1 and TRBJ2-5; D is unresolved. The CDR3 is 15 amino acids. Per the germline V gene, CDR1 is SGHRS and CDR2 is YFSETQ. Trimming pared 0 bases from V and 3 bases from J, leaving 12 bases between. CDR3 in amino acids: CASSLVGTAEETQYF. CDR3 nucleotides: TGCGCCAGCAGCTTGGTTGGTACAGCCGAAGAGACCCAGTACTTC. The complete variable domain, with remaining parts taken from reference TRBV5-1 and TRBJ2-5, reads KAGVTQTPRYLIKTRGQQVTLSCSPISGHRSVSWYQQTPGQGLQFLFEYFSETQRNKGNFPGRFSGRQFSNSRSEMNVSTLELGDSALYLCASSLVGTAEETQYFGPGTRLLVL.

V gene TRBV2 combines with J gene TRBJ1-5; 12 positions agree with TRBD1. The V gene end was trimmed by 6 bases and the J gene end by 6 bases; junction bases not matched to a gene: 12. The CDR3 runs to 17 residues. Germline V lookup: CDR1 SNHLY, CDR2 FYNNEI. The CDR3 loop reads CASSPGTGGSSFQPQHF. In nucleotides, the CDR3 is TGTGCCAGCAGCCCCGGGACAGGGGGCTCGTCTTTTCAGCCCCAGCATTTT. Complete variable domain (other parts from reference TRBV2 and TRBJ1-5): EPEVTQTPSHQVTQMGQEVILRCVPISNHLYFYWYRQILGQKVEFLVSFYNNEISEKSEIFDDQFSVERPDGSNFTLKIRSTKLEDSAMYFCASSPGTGGSSFQPQHFGDGTRLSIL.

This chain joins TRBV7-2 and TRBJ2-1; TRBD1 agrees at 9 bases. Germline assignment: CDR1 SGHTA and CDR2 FQGNSA. The CDR3 has 16 residues. J was trimmed by 8 bases and V by 4 bases; bases with no gene match: 12. The DNA of the CDR3 is TGTGCCAGCAGCTCGAGTTGGGGACAGGGAGGGTATGAGCAGTTCTTC. It codes for CASSSSWGQGGYEQFF.

This rearrangement joins TRBV21-1 to TRBJ2-5; no DNA check was done on the table's D call, TRBD2. TRBV21-1 is a pseudogene. The CDR3 is made up of 19 amino acids. The DNA of the CDR3 is TGTGCCAGCAGCAATTATGGCCCGGGAGGTGGAGGCACGCAAGAGACCCAGTACTTC. Translated, it gives CASSNYGPGGGGTQETQYF.

The CDR3: CASSLRLAGQETQYF. The CDR3 DNA reads as TGTGCCAGCAGCTTGCGGCTAGCGGGTCAAGAGACCCAGTACTTC. V gene TRBV5-6 combines with J gene TRBJ2-5, with 8 bases identical to TRBD2. V was clipped by 1 base and J by 2 bases; unmatched bases: 4. Germline CDR1 reads SGHDT; CDR2 reads YYEEEE. The CDR3 runs to 15 residues.

The V gene is TRBV19, the J gene TRBJ2-5; TRBD2 is a possible D gene (5 bases). CDR3 length: 13 amino acids. Germline V gives CDR1 LNHDA, CDR2 SQIVND (reference sequence). Trimming left V 7 bases short and J 0 bases short, with 9 bases between. In nucleotides, the CDR3 is TGTGCCAGTAATTCGGACTACCAAGAGACCCAGTACTTC. Translating gives CASNSDYQETQYF. Combining the CDR3 with reference TRBV19 and TRBJ2-5 gives the whole variable domain DGGITQSPKYLFRKEGQNVTLSCEQNLNHDAMYWYRQDPGQGLRLIYYSQIVNDFQKGDIAEGYSVSREKKESFPLTVTSAQKNPTAFYLCASNSDYQETQYFGPGTRLLVL.

This clone was seen more than once but under ten times. The CDR3 nucleotides read TGTGCCAGCAGCACAGAAGCCCATACTAGCACAGATACGCAGTATTTT. Its translation: CASSTEAHTSTDTQYF. The genes are TRBV9 and TRBJ2-3; D is unclear. The CDR3 sequence is 16 residues long. The germline CDR1 and CDR2 sequences are SGDLS and YYNGEE. Trimming stripped 4 bases from V and 0 bases from J, with 15 bases between.

The chain carries TRBV7-2 and TRBJ2-2; no clear D gene. In germline, CDR1 is SGHTA, CDR2 FQGNSA. The germline V and J ends were trimmed by 5 bases and 1 base, with 11 bases remaining between them. CDR3 size: 15 residues. Here the CDR3 reads CASSPDSRNTGELFF. CDR3 bases: TGTGCCAGCAGCCCTGATTCCAGGAACACCGGGGAGCTGTTTTTT.

The rearrangement uses TRBV13 and TRBJ1-1; 8 bases agree with TRBD1. Germline trimming cut 8 bases from V and 0 bases from J; bases unmatched to any gene: 8. The CDR3 extends over 15 amino acids. Germline values: CDR1 PRHDT, CDR2 FYEKMQ (reference sequence). The CDR3 reads CASSRGRRLNTEAFF. The CDR3 DNA is TGTGCCAGCTCCAGGGGGCGAAGGCTGAACACTGAAGCTTTCTTT.

The chain has TRBV6-5 and TRBJ1-2; tentative D call: TRBD1 (5 bases). Between the trimmed V and J ends, which lost 8 bases and 0 bases, there was a span of 13 bases. The CDR3 covers 14 residues. Germline CDR1 is MNHEY and CDR2 is SVGAGI. The CDR3 DNA sequence: TGTGCCAGCGGGTACAGGAGATCTAACTATGGCTACACCTTC. Its protein product is CASGYRRSNYGYTF.

The genes are TRBV9 and TRBJ2-7; no clear D. This CDR3 is built from 17 residues. Germline V gives CDR1 SGDLS, CDR2 YYNGEE. V was pared by 0 bases and J by 3 bases, with 19 bases between. CDR3 DNA sequence: TGTGCCAGCAGCGTAGAGCCCGAATCCCGACTCGGCTACGAGCAGTACTTC. It translates to CASSVEPESRLGYEQYF.